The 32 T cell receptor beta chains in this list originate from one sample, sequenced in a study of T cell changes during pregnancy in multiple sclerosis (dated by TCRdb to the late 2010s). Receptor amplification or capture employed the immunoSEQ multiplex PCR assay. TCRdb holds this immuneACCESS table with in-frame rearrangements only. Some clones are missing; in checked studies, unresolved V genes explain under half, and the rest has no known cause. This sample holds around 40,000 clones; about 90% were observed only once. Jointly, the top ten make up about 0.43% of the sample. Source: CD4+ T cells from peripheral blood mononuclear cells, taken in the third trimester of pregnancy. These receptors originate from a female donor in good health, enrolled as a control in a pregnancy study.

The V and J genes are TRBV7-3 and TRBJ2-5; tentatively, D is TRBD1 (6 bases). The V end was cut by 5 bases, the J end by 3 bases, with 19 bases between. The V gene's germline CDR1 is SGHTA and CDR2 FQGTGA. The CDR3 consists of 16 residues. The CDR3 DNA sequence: TGTGCCAGCAGCCCGACAGTTTGGGACACAAAAGAGACCCAGTACTTC. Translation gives CASSPTVWDTKETQYF.

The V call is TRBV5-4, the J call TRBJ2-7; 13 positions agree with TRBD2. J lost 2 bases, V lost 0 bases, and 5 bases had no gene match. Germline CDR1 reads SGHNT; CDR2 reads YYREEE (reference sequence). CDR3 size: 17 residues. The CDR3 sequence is CASSLGGGLAGPYEQYF. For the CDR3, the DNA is TGTGCCAGCAGCTTGGGGGGGGGACTAGCGGGGCCCTACGAGCAGTACTTC.

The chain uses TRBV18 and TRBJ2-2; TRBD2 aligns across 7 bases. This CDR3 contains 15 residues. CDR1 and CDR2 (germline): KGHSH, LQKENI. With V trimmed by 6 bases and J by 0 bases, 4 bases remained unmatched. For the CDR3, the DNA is TGTGCCAGCTCTCCCACTAGCGCGAACACCGGGGAGCTGTTTTTT. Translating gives CASSPTSANTGELFF.

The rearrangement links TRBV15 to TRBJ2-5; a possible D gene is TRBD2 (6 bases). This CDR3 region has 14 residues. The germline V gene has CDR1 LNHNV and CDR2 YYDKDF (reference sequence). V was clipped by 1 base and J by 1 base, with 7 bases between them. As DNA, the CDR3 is TGTGCCACCAGCAGAGGGAGGGTCCAAGAGACCCAGTACTTC. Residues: CATSRGRVQETQYF.

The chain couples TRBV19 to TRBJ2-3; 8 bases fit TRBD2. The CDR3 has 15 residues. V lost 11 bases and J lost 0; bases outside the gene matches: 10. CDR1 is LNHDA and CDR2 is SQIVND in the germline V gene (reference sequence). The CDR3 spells CAVRTSGFSTDTQYF. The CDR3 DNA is TGTGCCGTCCGAACTAGCGGTTTTAGCACAGATACGCAGTATTTT. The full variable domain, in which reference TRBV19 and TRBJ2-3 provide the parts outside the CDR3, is DGGITQSPKYLFRKEGQNVTLSCEQNLNHDAMYWYRQDPGQGLRLIYYSQIVNDFQKGDIAEGYSVSREKKESFPLTVTSAQKNPTAFYLCAVRTSGFSTDTQYFGPGTRLTVL.

CDR3 sequence reads: CASSQVGGYTEAFF. The CDR3 DNA follows: TGTGCCAGCAGCCAAGTGGGCGGGTACACTGAAGCTTTCTTT. The chain employs TRBV14 and TRBJ1-1; D is undetermined. Germline V CDR1 and CDR2: SGHDN, FVKESK. This CDR3 comprises 14 residues. Trimming removed 1 base from V and 3 bases from J, with 9 bases in between.

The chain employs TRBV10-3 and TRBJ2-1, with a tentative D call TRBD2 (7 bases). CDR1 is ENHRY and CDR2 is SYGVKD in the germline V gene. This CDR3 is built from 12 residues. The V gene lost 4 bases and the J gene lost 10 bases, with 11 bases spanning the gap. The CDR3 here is CAISGGGAEQFF. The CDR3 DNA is TGTGCCATCAGTGGTGGGGGGGCAGAGCAGTTCTTC.

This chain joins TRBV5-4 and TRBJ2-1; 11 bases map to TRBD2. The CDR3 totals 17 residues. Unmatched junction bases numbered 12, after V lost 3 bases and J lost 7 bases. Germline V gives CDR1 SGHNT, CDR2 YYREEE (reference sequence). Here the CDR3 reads CASSSGGLAALWNEQFF. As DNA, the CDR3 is TGTGCCAGCAGCTCTGGGGGACTAGCGGCCCTTTGGAATGAGCAGTTCTTC.

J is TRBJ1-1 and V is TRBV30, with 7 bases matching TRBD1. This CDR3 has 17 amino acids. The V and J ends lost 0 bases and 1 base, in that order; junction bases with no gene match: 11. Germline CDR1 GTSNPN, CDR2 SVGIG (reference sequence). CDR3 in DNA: TGTGCCTGGAGTGTAGGAAGATGGGGACAGAAGAACACTGAAGCTTTCTTT. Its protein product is CAWSVGRWGQKNTEAFF. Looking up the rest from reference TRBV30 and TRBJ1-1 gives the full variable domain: SQTIHQWPATLVQPVGSPLSLECTVEGTSNPNLYWYRQAAGRGLQLLFYSVGIGQISSEVPQNLSASRPQDRQFILSSKKLLLSDSGFYLCAWSVGRWGQKNTEAFFGQGTRLTVV.

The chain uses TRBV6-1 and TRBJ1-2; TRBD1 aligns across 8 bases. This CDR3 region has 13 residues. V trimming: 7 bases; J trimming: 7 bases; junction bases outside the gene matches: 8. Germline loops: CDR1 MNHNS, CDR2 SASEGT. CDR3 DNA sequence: TGTGCCAGCACTGAGACAGGGGCCGGTGGCTACACCTTC. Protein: CASTETGAGGYTF.

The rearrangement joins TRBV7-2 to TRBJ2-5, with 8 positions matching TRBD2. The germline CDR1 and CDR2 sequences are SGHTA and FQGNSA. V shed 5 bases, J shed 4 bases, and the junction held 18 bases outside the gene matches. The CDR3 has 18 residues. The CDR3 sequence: CASSLQVLTGGKGETQYF. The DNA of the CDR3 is TGTGCCAGCAGCCTTCAGGTCCTTACGGGGGGGAAGGGAGAGACCCAGTACTTC.

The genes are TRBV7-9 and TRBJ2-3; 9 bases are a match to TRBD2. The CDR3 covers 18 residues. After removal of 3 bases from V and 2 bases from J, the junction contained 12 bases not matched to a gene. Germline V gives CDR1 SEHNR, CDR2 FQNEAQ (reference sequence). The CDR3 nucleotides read TGTGCCAGCAGCTTTACCGCGGGGGGGATACGGGCCACAGATACGCAGTATTTT. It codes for CASSFTAGGIRATDTQYF.

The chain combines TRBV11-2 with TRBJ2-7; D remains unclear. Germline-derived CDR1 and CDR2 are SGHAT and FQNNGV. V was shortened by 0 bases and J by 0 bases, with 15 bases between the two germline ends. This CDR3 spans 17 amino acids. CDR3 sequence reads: CASSLDLAGWSSYEQYF. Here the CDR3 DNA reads TGTGCCAGCAGCTTAGATCTTGCCGGCTGGAGCTCCTACGAGCAGTACTTC.

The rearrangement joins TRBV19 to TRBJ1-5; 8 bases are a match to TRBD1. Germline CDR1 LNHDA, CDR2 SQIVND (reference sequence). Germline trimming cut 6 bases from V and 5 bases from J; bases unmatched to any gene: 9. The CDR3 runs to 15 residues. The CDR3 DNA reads TGTGCCAGTAGCAAGACAGGGGAAGGGTATCAGCCCCAGCATTTT. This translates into CASSKTGEGYQPQHF.

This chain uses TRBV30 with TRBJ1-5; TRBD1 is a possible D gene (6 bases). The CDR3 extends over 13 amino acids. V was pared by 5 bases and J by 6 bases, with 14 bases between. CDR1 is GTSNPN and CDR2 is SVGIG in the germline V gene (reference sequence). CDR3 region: CAWGQLGAQPQHF. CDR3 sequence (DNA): TGTGCCTGGGGACAGCTCGGGGCTCAGCCCCAGCATTTT.

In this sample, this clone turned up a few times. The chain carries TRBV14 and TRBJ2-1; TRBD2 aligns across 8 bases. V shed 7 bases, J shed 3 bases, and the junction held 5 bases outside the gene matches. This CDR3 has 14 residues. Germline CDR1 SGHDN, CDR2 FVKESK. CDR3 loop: CASTRGLGYNEQFF. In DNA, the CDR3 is TGTGCCAGCACCAGGGGACTAGGCTACAATGAGCAGTTCTTC. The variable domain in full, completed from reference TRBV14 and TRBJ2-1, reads EAGVTQFPSHSVIEKGQTVTLRCDPISGHDNLYWYRRVMGKEIKFLLHFVKESKQDESGMPNNRFLAERTGGTYSTLKVQPAELEDSGVYFCASTRGLGYNEQFFGPGTRLTVL.

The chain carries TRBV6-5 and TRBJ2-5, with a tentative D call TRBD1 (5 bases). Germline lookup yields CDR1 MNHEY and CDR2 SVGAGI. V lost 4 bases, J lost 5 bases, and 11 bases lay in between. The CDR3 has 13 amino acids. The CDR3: CASSSTVAETQYF. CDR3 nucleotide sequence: TGTGCCAGCAGTTCGACAGTGGCGGAGACCCAGTACTTC.

CDR3 protein: CASADRQGPYEQYF. CDR3 sequence (DNA): TGTGCCAGCGCGGATAGACAGGGGCCCTACGAGCAGTACTTC. The chain combines TRBV7-2 with TRBJ2-7, with TRBD1 matching over 8 bases. V lost 8 bases to trimming and J lost 2 bases; unmatched junction nucleotides: 8. CDR1 is SGHTA, CDR2 FQGNSA, per germline. The CDR3 is 14 amino acids.

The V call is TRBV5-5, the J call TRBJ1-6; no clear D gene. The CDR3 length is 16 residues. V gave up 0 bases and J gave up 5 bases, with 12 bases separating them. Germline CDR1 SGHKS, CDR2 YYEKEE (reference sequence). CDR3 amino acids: CASSLVARRDNSPLHF. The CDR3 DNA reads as TGTGCCAGCAGCTTGGTCGCCCGTCGGGATAATTCACCCCTCCACTTT.

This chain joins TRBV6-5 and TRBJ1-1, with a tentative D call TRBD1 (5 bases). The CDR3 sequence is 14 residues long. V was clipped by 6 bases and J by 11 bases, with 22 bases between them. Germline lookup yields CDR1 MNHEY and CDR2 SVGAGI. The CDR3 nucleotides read TGTGCCAGCAGCTACCAGGGTTTACCCTTTGTGGCTTTCTTT. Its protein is CASSYQGLPFVAFF.

The CDR3 region has the DNA TGTGCCAGCAGACTCAGGGGAGTAGCTAGCGGGAGGAGTAAAGAGACCCAGTACTTC. Amino acid sequence: CASRLRGVASGRSKETQYF. This chain joins TRBV28 and TRBJ2-5; 11 bases are a match to TRBD2. The V segment lost 6 bases and the J segment 3 bases; nucleotides outside the gene matches: 18. The V gene's germline CDR1 is MDHEN and CDR2 SYDVKM. The CDR3 spans 19 residues.

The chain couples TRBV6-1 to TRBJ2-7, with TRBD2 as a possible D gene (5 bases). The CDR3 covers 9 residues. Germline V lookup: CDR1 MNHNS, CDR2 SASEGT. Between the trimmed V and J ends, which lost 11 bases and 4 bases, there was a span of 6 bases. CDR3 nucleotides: TGTGCCGGAGGATACGAGCAGTACTTC. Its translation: CAGGYEQYF.

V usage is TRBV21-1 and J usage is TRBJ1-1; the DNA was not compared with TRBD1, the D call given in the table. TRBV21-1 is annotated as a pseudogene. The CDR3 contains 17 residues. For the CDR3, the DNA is TGTGCCAGCAGCAAGGGAGAGGGGGCGCGGTTCCAGACTGAAGCTTTCTTT. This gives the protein CASSKGEGARFQTEAFF.

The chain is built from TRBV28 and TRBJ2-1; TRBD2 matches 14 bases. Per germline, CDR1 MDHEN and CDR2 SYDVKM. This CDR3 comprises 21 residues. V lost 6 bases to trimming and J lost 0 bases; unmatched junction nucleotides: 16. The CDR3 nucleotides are TGTGCCAGCAGGCCAACCCCCGGGACTAGCGGGAGCGGAGGCTCCTACAATGAGCAGTTCTTC. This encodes CASRPTPGTSGSGGSYNEQFF.

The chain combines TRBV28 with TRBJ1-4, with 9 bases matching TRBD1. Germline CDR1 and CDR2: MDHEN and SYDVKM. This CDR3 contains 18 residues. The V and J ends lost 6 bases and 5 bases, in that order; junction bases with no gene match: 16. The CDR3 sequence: CASSTNRGPVNWNEKLFF. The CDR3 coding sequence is TGTGCCAGCAGCACCAACAGGGGGCCAGTGAATTGGAATGAAAAACTGTTTTTT.

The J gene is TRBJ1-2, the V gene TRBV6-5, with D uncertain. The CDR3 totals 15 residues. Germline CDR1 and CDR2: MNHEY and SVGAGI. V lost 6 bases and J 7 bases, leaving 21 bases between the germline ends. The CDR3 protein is CASRNGGPKPGGYTF. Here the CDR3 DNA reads TGTGCCAGCAGGAACGGAGGACCCAAGCCGGGTGGCTACACCTTC.

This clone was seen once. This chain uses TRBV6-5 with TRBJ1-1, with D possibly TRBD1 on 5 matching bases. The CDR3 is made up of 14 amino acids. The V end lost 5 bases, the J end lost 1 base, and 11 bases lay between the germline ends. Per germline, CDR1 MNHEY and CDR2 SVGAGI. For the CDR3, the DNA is TGTGCCAGCAGTCGACAGCGCAAGAACACTGAAGCTTTCTTT. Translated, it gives CASSRQRKNTEAFF.

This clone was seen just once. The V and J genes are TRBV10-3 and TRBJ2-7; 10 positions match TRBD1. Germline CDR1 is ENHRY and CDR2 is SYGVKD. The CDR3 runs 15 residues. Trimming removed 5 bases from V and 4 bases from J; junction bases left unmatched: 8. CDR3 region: CAISSPGQGPYEQYF. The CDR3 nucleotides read TGTGCCATCAGTTCACCGGGACAGGGGCCATACGAGCAGTACTTC.

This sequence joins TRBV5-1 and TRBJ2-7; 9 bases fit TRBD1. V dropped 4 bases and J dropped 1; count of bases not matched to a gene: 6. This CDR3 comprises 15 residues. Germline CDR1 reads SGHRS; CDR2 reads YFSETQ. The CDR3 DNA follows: TGCGCCAGCAGCGTAAACAGGGGGCCATCCTACGAGCAGTACTTC. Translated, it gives CASSVNRGPSYEQYF. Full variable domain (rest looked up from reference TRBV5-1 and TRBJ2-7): KAGVTQTPRYLIKTRGQQVTLSCSPISGHRSVSWYQQTPGQGLQFLFEYFSETQRNKGNFPGRFSGRQFSNSRSEMNVSTLELGDSALYLCASSVNRGPSYEQYFGPGTRLTVT.

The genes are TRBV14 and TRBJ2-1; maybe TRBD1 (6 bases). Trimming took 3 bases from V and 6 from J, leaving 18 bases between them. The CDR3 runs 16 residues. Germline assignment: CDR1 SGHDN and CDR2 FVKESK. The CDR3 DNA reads TGTGCCAGCAGCCACTCGTCCTGGGGGCCCGGCAATGAGCAGTTCTTC. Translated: CASSHSSWGPGNEQFF.

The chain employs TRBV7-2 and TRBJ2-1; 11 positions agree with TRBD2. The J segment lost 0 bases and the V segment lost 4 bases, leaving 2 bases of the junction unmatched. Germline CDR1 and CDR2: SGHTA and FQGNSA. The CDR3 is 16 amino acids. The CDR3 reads CASSSLAGVSYNEQFF. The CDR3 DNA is TGTGCCAGCAGCTCACTAGCGGGAGTCTCCTACAATGAGCAGTTCTTC. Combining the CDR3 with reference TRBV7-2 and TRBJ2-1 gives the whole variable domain GAGVSQSPSNKVTEKGKDVELRCDPISGHTALYWYRQSLGQGLEFLIYFQGNSAPDKSGLPSDRFSAERTGGSVSTLTIQRTQQEDSAVYLCASSSLAGVSYNEQFFGPGTRLTVL.

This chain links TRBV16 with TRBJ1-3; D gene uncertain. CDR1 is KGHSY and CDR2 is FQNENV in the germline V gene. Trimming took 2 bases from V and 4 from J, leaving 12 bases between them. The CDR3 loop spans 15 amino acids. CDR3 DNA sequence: TGTGCCAGCAGCCAAAGGTTCTCCGGGGGAAACACCATATATTTT. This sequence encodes CASSQRFSGGNTIYF.